This entry is about one T cell receptor (beta chain). The length of the CDR3 is 17 residues. Germline V lookup: CDR1 SGHRS, CDR2 YFSETQ. After removal of 1 base from V and 4 bases from J, the junction contained 7 bases not matched to a gene. These data originate in a study of blood T cell repertoires in COVID-19. The overall study: The study drew acute and convalescent COVID-19 samples from the United States, Italy and Spain. Sample material is recorded as cDNA or gDNA derived from T cells, B-cell-depleted T cells, or PBMCs.

Per the original methods: Researchers report that nucleated cell counts were estimated from reference gene primer amplification. Some clones are missing from TCRdb's copy, which holds only in-frame ones; the method was immunoSEQ multiplex PCR. That table is the source of V, J and clone size, and D and trimming were worked out from the DNA. Among about 53,000 clones, approximately 80% were seen once, and the ten largest hold 40% to 45%. The receptor was isolated from a man in his 70s with active or convalescent COVID-19. What was sequenced was peripheral blood. This rearrangement joins TRBV5-1 to TRBJ2-2; 10 bases agree with TRBD1. The DNA for the CDR3 is TGCGCCAGCAGCTTGAACCCCGACAGGGGGCTCACCGGGGAGCTGTTTTTT. Amino acids: CASSLNPDRGLTGELFF.